This is a list of T cell receptor beta chains from one sample in a study of cytomegalovirus exposure and HLA in healthy donors. The method was immunoSEQ multiplex PCR; TCRdb's version includes in-frame clones alone and lacks a portion of them. Among 150,000 to 180,000 clones, around 72% were seen once, and the ten largest hold 1.3% to 1.5%. Sequenced input: PBMCs. These TCRs come from a man in his late teens or twenties in good health and CMV-seronegative. Each CDR3 is given with its conserved first and last residue. A D gene is named only where the DNA matches it firmly. Clone size appears in some rows only: once, few, many, or a class for an expanded clone.

V gene	J gene	clone size	D gene	CDR3 DNA	CDR3 protein
TRBV6-6	TRBJ2-7	-	TRBD2	TGTGCCAGCAGTTACCTAGTAGCGGGGGCCGTAACGTACTTC	CASSYLVAGAVTYF
TRBV7-9	TRBJ2-1	-	TRBD2	TGTGCCAGCAGCGGGACTAGCGGGATTTCCTACAATGAGCAGTTCTTC	CASSGTSGISYNEQFF
TRBV10-3	TRBJ2-1	-	TRBD2	TGTGCCATCTCACGGGAGGGCCCTAGCGATGAGCAGTTCTTC	CAISREGPSDEQFF
TRBV13	TRBJ2-3	-	-	TGTGCCAGCAGCGACGGGGCGGGACCAGATACGCAGTATTTT	CASSDGAGPDTQYF
TRBV9	TRBJ1-5	once	-	TGTGCCAGCAGCGTATCAGGGGTTCAGCCCCAGCATTTT	CASSVSGVQPQHF
TRBV5-1	TRBJ2-7	-	-	TGCGCCAGCAGCTTCGACCGAGCGGGCGGTTACGAGCAGTACTTC	CASSFDRAGGYEQYF
TRBV7-9	TRBJ2-7	-	-	TGTGCCAGCAGCCCACCCCTCTTGGGGGGAGCCGGAGGCGTCTACGAGCAGTACTTC	CASSPPLLGGAGGVYEQYF
TRBV28	TRBJ1-5	-	TRBD1	TGTGCCAGCAGTTCCGGACAGGGGAAGCGCAATCAGCCCCAGCATTTT	CASSSGQGKRNQPQHF
TRBV2	TRBJ2-7	-	TRBD2	TGTGCCAGCAGTGGGGGGAGGGGCCCTAACTACGAGCAGTACTTC	CASSGGRGPNYEQYF
TRBV6-1	TRBJ1-1	-	-	TGTGCCAGCAAAGTCGGGGTGGGGGGCACTGAAGCTTTCTTT	CASKVGVGGTEAFF
TRBV7-2	TRBJ1-1	once	TRBD1	TGTGCCAGCAGCCCCCAAATCTCGACAGGGTCACCTCCTGAAGCTTTCTTT	CASSPQISTGSPPEAFF
TRBV15	TRBJ1-5	-	-	TGTGCCACCAGCAGAGATAAGGTGGGGACACAGGGCAATCAGCCCCAGCATTTT	CATSRDKVGTQGNQPQHF
TRBV30	TRBJ1-5	-	-	TGTGCCTGGAGTGTAGGGGGGGGCCAGCAGCCCCAGCATTTT	CAWSVGGGQQPQHF
TRBV18	TRBJ2-5	-	-	TGTGCCAGCTCCCCCCGACAAGAAGAGACCCAGTACTTC	CASSPRQEETQYF
TRBV7-2	TRBJ2-7	few	TRBD2	TGTGCCAGCAGCTTAGGTACCCCTCTAGCGGACTCCTACGAGCAGTACTTC	CASSLGTPLADSYEQYF
TRBV10-3	TRBJ2-6	-	-	TGTGCCATCAGTGAGTCTGAGGGTTCTGGGGCCAACGTCCTGACTTTC	CAISESEGSGANVLTF
TRBV7-9	TRBJ2-7	-	-	TGTGCCAGCAGCTCGTTACTAGCCGGCGAGCAGTACTTC	CASSSLLAGEQYF
TRBV7-9	TRBJ1-1	-	TRBD1	TGTTCCAGCAGCTTAGATGCCCGGGACAGCCTTAAGAACACTGAAGCTTTCTTT	CSSSLDARDSLKNTEAFF
TRBV7-9	TRBJ1-5	few	-	TGTTCCAGCAGCTACATCTCAGGGGAGCCCCAGCATTTT	CSSSYISGEPQHF
TRBV9	TRBJ1-2	-	-	TGTGCCAGCAGCGTACGTAGTGGAGAAAACTATGGCTACACCTTC	CASSVRSGENYGYTF
TRBV5-6	TRBJ2-3	-	TRBD2	TGTGCCAGCAGCTTGGCGGGACTACCGTTGGATACGCAGTATTTT	CASSLAGLPLDTQYF
TRBV10-3	TRBJ2-1	-	TRBD2	TGTGCCATCAGTGAGTCTGTAACTAGCGGGAGGGCCGATTTTAATGAGCAGTTCTTC	CAISESVTSGRADFNEQFF
TRBV5-4	TRBJ2-4	once	TRBD1	TGTGCCAGCAGGGCCGGGACAGACAAAAACATTCAGTACTTC	CASRAGTDKNIQYF
TRBV5-4	TRBJ1-3	-	-	TGTGCCAGCAGCTTGGTGGGAGCCCTAAACACCATATATTTT	CASSLVGALNTIYF
TRBV7-2	TRBJ2-7	-	-	TGTGCCAGCAGACCGGACTACCCCTACGAGCAGTACTTC	CASRPDYPYEQYF
TRBV10-3	TRBJ2-3	-	-	TGTGCCATCAGGCCGGGACTGGCTATTTCTACGCAGTATTTT	CAIRPGLAISTQYF
TRBV4-3	TRBJ2-3	-	-	TGCGCCAGCAGCCCAAACAGAAAAGATACGCAGTATTTT	CASSPNRKDTQYF
TRBV10-1	TRBJ1-1	-	TRBD1	TGCGCCAGCACCGGACAGGAGCCTAAAGCTTTCTTT	CASTGQEPKAFF
TRBV28	TRBJ1-2	few	-	TGTGCCACGAGCCCTCCCGTCTATGGCTACACCTTC	CATSPPVYGYTF
TRBV30	TRBJ2-7	-	TRBD1	TGTGCCTGGAGTATCAACAGGGGGCTCTACGAGCAGTACTTC	CAWSINRGLYEQYF
TRBV27	TRBJ2-1	-	TRBD1	TGTGCCAGCAGTGCCGGGACAGGGTACGCGAATGAGCAGTTCTTC	CASSAGTGYANEQFF
TRBV5-4	TRBJ2-7	-	-	TGTGCCAGCAGCTTGGGACACCTACCCTACGAGCAGTACTTC	CASSLGHLPYEQYF
TRBV2	TRBJ1-2	-	-	TGTGCCAGCAGTGAAGGGGAGGGGAGCCCCCGGAGTGGCTACACCTTC	CASSEGEGSPRSGYTF
TRBV7-9	TRBJ2-7	-	TRBD2	TGTGCCAGCAGCTCCCTTGGGACTAGCGGGAGCTACGAGCAGTACTTC	CASSSLGTSGSYEQYF
TRBV7-9	TRBJ1-5	-	TRBD1	TGTGCCAGCAGCTTAGGATCAGGGGGCGGCAATCAGCCCCAGCATTTT	CASSLGSGGGNQPQHF
TRBV5-6	TRBJ1-2	-	TRBD1	TGTGCCAGCAGCTTACAGGGGGGCTACACCTTC	CASSLQGGYTF
TRBV7-8	TRBJ1-5	-	-	TGTGCCAGCAGCTTAGTAGGCGGGGATAGCAATCAGCCCCAGCATTTT	CASSLVGGDSNQPQHF